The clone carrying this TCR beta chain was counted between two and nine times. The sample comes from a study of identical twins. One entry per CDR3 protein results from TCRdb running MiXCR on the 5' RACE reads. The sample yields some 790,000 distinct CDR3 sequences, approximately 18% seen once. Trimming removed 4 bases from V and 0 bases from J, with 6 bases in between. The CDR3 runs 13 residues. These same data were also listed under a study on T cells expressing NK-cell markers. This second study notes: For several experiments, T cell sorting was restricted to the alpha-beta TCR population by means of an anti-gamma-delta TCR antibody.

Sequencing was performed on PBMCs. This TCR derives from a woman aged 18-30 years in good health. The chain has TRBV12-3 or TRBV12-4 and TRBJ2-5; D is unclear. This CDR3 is CASSWHDQETQYF. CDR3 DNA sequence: TGTGCCAGCAGTTGGCACGACCAAGAGACCCAGTACTTC.